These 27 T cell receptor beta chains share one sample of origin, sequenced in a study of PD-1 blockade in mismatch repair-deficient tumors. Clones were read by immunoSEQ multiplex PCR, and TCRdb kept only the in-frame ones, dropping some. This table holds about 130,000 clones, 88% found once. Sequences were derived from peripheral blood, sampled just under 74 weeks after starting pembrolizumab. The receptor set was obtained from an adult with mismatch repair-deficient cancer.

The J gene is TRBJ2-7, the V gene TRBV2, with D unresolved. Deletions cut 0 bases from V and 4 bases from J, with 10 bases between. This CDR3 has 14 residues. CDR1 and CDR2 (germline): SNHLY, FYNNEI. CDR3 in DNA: TGTGCCAGCAGTGAAGCGCTTGGCGAGTACGAGCAGTACTTC. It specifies CASSEALGEYEQYF. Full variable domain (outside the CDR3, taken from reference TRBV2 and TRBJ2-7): EPEVTQTPSHQVTQMGQEVILRCVPISNHLYFYWYRQILGQKVEFLVSFYNNEISEKSEIFDDQFSVERPDGSNFTLKIRSTKLEDSAMYFCASSEALGEYEQYFGPGTRLTVT.

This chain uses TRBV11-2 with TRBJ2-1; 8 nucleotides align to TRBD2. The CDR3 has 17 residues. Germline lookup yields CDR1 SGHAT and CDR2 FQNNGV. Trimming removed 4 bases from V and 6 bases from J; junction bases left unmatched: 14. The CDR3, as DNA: TGTGCCAGCAGCTCGATCCTTGGCGGACTAGCCATCAATGAGCAGTTCTTC. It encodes CASSSILGGLAINEQFF.

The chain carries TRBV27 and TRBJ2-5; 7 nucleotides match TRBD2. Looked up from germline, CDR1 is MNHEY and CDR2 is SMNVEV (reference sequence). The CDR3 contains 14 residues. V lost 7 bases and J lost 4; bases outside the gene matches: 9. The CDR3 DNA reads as TGTGCCAGCAACCCGACCGGGGGGTCAGAGACCCAGTACTTC. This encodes CASNPTGGSETQYF.

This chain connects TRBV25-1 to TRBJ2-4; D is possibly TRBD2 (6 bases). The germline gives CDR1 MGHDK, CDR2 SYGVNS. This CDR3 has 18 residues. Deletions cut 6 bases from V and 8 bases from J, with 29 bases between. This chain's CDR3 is CASSPALSWGRENDIQYF. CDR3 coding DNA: TGTGCCAGCAGCCCCGCTCTCTCTTGGGGTCGGGAGAATGACATTCAGTACTTC. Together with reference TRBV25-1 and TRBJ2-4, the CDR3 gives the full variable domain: EADIYQTPRYLVIGTGKKITLECSQTMGHDKMYWYQQDPGMELHLIHYSYGVNSTEKGDLSSESTVSRIRTEHFPLTLESARPSHTSQYLCASSPALSWGRENDIQYFGAGTRLSVL.

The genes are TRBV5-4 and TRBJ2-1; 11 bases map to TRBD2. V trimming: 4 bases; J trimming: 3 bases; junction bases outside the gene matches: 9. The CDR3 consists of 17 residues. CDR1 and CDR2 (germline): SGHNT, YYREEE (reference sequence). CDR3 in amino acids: CASSDPGLAEIYNEQFF. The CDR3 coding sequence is TGTGCCAGCAGCGACCCGGGACTAGCGGAGATCTACAATGAGCAGTTCTTC.

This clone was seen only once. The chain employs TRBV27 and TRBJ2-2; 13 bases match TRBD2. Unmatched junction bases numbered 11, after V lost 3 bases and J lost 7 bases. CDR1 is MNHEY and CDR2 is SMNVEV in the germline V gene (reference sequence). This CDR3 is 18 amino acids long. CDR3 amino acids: CASSFLGLAGVGGGELFF. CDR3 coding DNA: TGTGCCAGCAGTTTCCTTGGACTAGCGGGAGTAGGGGGCGGGGAGCTGTTTTTT.

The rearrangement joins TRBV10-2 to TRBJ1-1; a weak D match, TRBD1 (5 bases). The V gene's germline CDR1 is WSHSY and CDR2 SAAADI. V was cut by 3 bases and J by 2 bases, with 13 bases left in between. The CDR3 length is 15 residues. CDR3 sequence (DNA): TGCGCCAGCAGTGAAGGGGCAGACAGAAACACTGAAGCTTTCTTT. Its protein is CASSEGADRNTEAFF.

In nucleotides, the CDR3 is TGTGCCAGCAGTCAAAGGGACAGGGGTATCTCTCAAGAGACCCAGTACTTC. It codes for CASSQRDRGISQETQYF. The chain uses TRBV28 and TRBJ2-5, with TRBD1 matching over 10 bases. Unmatched junction bases numbered 11, after V lost 5 bases and J lost 2 bases. There are 17 residues in the CDR3. Looked up from germline, CDR1 is MDHEN and CDR2 is SYDVKM.

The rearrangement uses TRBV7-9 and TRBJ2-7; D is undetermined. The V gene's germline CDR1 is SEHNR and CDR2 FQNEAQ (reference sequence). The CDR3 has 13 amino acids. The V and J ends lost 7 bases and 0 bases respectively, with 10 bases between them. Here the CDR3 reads CASTPVASYEQYF. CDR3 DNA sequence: TGTGCCAGCACCCCGGTCGCCTCCTACGAGCAGTACTTC.

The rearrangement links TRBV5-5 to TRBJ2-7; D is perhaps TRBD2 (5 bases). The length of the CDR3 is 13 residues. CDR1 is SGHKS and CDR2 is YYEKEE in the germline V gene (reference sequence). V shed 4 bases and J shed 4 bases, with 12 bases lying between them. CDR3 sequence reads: CASSLGEVYEQYF. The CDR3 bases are TGTGCCAGCAGCCTGGGAGAGGTTTACGAGCAGTACTTC.

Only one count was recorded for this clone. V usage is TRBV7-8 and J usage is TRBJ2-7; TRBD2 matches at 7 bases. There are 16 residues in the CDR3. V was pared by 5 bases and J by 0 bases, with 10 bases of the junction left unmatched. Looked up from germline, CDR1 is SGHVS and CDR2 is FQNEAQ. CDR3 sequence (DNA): TGTGCCAGCAGCCCTGAGCCGGGAGGTAGCTCCTACGAGCAGTACTTC. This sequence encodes CASSPEPGGSSYEQYF.

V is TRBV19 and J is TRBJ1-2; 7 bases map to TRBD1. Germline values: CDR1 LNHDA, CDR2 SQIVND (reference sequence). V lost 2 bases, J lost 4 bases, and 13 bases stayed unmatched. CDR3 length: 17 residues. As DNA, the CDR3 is TGTGCCAGTAGTATAACAGGGGCGCCGGCCCTTTCCTATGGCTACACCTTC. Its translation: CASSITGAPALSYGYTF.

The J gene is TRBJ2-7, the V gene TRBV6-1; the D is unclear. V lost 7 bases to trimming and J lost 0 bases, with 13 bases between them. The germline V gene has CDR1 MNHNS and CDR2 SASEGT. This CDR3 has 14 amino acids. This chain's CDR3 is CASTERWGSYEQYF. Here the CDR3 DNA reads TGTGCCAGCACCGAGAGATGGGGCTCCTACGAGCAGTACTTC.

DNA for the CDR3: TGTGCCAGCAGTCCCGCCTCTCTACAGGAGCAGTTCTTC. Translated, it gives CASSPASLQEQFF. This rearrangement joins TRBV28 to TRBJ2-1; D remains unclear. The germline V gene has CDR1 MDHEN and CDR2 SYDVKM. This CDR3 is built from 13 residues. The germline V and J ends were trimmed by 5 bases and 10 bases, with 15 bases remaining between them.

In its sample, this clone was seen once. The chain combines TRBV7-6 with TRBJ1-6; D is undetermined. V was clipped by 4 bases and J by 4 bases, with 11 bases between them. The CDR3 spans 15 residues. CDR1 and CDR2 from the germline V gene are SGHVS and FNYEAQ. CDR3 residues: CASSSRRSYNSPLHF. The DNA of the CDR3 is TGTGCCAGCAGCTCCCGCAGGAGTTATAATTCACCCCTCCACTTT.

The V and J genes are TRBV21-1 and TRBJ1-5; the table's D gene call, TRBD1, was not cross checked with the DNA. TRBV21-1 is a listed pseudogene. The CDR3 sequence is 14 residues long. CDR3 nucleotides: TGTGCCAGCACCCTAGAGGTTGGGGGCCAGCCCCAGCATTTT. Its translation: CASTLEVGGQPQHF.

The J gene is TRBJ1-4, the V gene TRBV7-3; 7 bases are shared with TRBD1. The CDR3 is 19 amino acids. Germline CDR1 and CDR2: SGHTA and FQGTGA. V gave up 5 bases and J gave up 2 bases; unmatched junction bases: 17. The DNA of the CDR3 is TGTGCCAGCAGCCCCGCGGGACAGCGAATTAAGACGACTAATGAAAAACTGTTTTTT. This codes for CASSPAGQRIKTTNEKLFF.

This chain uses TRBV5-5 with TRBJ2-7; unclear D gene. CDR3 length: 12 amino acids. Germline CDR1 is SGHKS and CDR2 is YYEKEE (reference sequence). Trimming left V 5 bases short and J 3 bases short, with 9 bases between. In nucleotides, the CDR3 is TGTGCCAGCAGTCCCGATGGCTACGAGCAGTACTTC. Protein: CASSPDGYEQYF.

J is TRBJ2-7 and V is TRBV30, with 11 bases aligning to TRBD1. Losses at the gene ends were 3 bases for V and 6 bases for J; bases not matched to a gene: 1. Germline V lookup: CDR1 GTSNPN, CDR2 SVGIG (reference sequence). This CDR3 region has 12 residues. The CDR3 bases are TGTGCCTGGAGGGGGACAGGGGGCGAGCAGTACTTC. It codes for CAWRGTGGEQYF.

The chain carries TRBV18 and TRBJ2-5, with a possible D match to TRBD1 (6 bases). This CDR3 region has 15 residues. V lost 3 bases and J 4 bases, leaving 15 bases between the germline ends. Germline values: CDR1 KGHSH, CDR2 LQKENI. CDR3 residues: CASSPPQGQGETQYF. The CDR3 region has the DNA TGTGCCAGCTCACCCCCCCAGGGGCAAGGAGAGACCCAGTACTTC.

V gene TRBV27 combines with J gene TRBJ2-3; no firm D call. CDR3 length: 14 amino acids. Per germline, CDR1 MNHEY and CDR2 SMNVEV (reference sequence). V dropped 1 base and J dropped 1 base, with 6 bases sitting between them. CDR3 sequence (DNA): TGTGCCAGCAGTTTATACCCAGGCACAGATACGCAGTATTTT. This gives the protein CASSLYPGTDTQYF.

CDR3 nucleotides: TGTGCCAGCAGTTTTGCAGGCACCCAGAGCACTGAAGCTTTCTTT. As protein: CASSFAGTQSTEAFF. The rearrangement joins TRBV27 to TRBJ1-1; D not resolved. There are 15 residues in the CDR3. V lost 3 bases and J lost 4, with 15 bases in between. The germline gives CDR1 MNHEY, CDR2 SMNVEV (reference sequence).

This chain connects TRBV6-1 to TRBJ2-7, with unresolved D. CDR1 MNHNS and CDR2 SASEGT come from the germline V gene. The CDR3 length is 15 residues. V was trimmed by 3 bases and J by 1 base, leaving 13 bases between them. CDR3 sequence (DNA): TGTGCCAGCAGTGACATCGGCGGCGCATCCTACGAGCAGTACTTC. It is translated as CASSDIGGASYEQYF.

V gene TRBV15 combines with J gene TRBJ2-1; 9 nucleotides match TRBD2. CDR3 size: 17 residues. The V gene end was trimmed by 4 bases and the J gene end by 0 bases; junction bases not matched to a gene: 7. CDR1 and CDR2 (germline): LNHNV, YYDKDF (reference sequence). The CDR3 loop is CATSTGLADSSYNEQFF. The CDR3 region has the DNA TGTGCCACCAGCACGGGACTAGCTGACAGCTCCTACAATGAGCAGTTCTTC.

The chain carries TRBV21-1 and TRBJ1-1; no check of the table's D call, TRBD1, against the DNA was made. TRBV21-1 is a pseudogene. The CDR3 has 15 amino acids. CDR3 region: CASSTRTGLNTEAFF. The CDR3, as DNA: TGTGCCAGCAGCACGCGGACAGGCCTGAACACTGAAGCTTTCTTT.

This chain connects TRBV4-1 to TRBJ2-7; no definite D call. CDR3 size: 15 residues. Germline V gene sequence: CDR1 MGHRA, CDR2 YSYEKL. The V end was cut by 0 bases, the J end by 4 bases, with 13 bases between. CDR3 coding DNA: TGCGCCAGCAGCCAAGAGTTTGTCAGTTGGTACGAGCAGTACTTC. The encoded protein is CASSQEFVSWYEQYF.

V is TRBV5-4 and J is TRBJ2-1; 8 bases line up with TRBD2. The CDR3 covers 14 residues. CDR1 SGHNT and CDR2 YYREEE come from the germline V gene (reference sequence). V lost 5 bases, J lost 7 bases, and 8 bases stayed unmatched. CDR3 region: CASRKAGEKNEQFF. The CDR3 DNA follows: TGTGCCAGCAGAAAAGCGGGAGAAAAGAATGAGCAGTTCTTC. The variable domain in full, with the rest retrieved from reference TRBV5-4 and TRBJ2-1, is ETGVTQSPTHLIKTRGQQVTLRCSSQSGHNTVSWYQQALGQGPQFIFQYYREEENGRGNFPPRFSGLQFPNYSSELNVNALELDDSALYLCASRKAGEKNEQFFGPGTRLTVL.